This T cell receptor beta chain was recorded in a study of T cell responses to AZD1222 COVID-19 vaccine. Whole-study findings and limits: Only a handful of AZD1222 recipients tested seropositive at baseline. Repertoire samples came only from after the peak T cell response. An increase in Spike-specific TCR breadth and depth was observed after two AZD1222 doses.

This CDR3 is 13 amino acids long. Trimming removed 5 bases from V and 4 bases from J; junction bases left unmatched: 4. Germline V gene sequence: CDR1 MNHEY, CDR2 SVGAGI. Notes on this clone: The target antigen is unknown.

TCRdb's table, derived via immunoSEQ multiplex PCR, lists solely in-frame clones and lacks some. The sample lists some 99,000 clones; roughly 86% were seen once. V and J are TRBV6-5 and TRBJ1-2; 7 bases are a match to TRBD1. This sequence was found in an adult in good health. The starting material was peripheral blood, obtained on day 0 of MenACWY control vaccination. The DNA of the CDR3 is TGTGCCAGCAGTCCACAGGGGACCTATGGCTACACCTTC. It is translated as CASSPQGTYGYTF.